A selection of T cell receptor beta chains follows, all from one sample in a study of cytomegalovirus exposure and HLA in healthy donors. Clones were read by immunoSEQ multiplex PCR, and TCRdb kept only the in-frame ones, dropping some. The table includes roughly 200,000 clones, 80% detected once. Sequencing was performed on PBMCs. The source of these receptors is a boy between 10 and 17 years old in good health and CMV-seronegative. CDR3s include the opening cysteine and the closing phenylalanine or tryptophan. The D gene is left open where the match is weak. Some rows have no size entry. The others give once, few or many, or a class for an expanded clone.

clone_size	v_call	j_call	d_call	cdr3_nt	cdr3_aa
-	TRBV5-6	TRBJ2-5	TRBD2	TGTGCCAGCAGCTTGGCTCTAGCGGGAGAGACCCAGTACTTC	CASSLALAGETQYF
-	TRBV6-1	TRBJ2-1	-	TGTGCCAGCAGTGGGGAGGGTGGCAGGGGCGATGAGCAGTTCTTC	CASSGEGGRGDEQFF
-	TRBV7-9	TRBJ2-2	-	TGTGCCAGCAGCTTGCAGGGGAGAAAAGGGGCCGGGGAGCTGTTTTTT	CASSLQGRKGAGELFF
-	TRBV19	TRBJ1-2	-	TGTGCCAGTAGTATCCCAACGTGGGGGGAGAGTTTTACCCATGGCTACACCTTC	CASSIPTWGESFTHGYTF
-	TRBV4-1	TRBJ2-5	TRBD2	TGCGCCAGCAGCCTCCGACTAGCGGGGGGCGGAGAGACCCAGTACTTC	CASSLRLAGGGETQYF
-	TRBV30	TRBJ2-4	TRBD2	TGTGCCTGGAGTGTAGCCAGCGGGGGGAACATTCAGTACTTC	CAWSVASGGNIQYF
-	TRBV29-1	TRBJ2-2	-	TGCAGCGTTGAATCGGACACCGGGGAGCTGTTTTTT	CSVESDTGELFF
-	TRBV10-1	TRBJ2-1	TRBD1	TGCGCCAGCAGTGAGTCCCAGGGGGAACGCAATGAGCAGTTCTTC	CASSESQGERNEQFF
-	TRBV9	TRBJ1-1	-	TGTGCCAGCAGCGTTAAACCCGGGGGTGTCACTGAAGCTTTCTTT	CASSVKPGGVTEAFF
-	TRBV4-3	TRBJ2-7	-	TGCGCCAGCAGCCAATTGTGGGCAGGGCCCTACGAGCAGTACTTC	CASSQLWAGPYEQYF
once	TRBV18	TRBJ1-2	TRBD1	TGTGCCAGCTCACCTACGACAGGGACTAACTATGGCTACACCTTC	CASSPTTGTNYGYTF
-	TRBV7-9	TRBJ1-3	TRBD1	TGTGCCAGCAGCTTAAGGACAGGGGGTGGAAACACCATATATTTT	CASSLRTGGGNTIYF
few	TRBV7-9	TRBJ2-2	-	TGTGCCAGCAGCTTATCGGGATTGGGCACCGGGGAGCTGTTTTTT	CASSLSGLGTGELFF
few	TRBV5-1	TRBJ1-4	-	TGCGCCAGCAGCGTGGGTTTTTCACAGGTATCTAATGAAAAACTGTTTTTT	CASSVGFSQVSNEKLFF
-	TRBV6-5	TRBJ1-6	-	TGTGCCAGCAGTTACGGCGGGGGTCCCCTTAATTCACCCCTCCACTTT	CASSYGGGPLNSPLHF
few	TRBV7-8	TRBJ2-7	TRBD2	TGTGCCAGCAGCTCTCTTTATAGCGGGCCCGCCTCCTACGAGCAGTACTTC	CASSSLYSGPASYEQYF
-	TRBV21-1	TRBJ2-5	-	TGTGCCAGCAGCAACCTAGCGGGGGGCCAACAAGAGACCCAGTACTTC	CASSNLAGGQQETQYF
-	TRBV27	TRBJ2-7	TRBD2	TGTGCCAGCAGTTTATCGGCGGGAGGGCAACGCGAGCAGTACTTC	CASSLSAGGQREQYF
-	TRBV27	TRBJ1-2	TRBD1	TGTGCCAGCAGTTTATCGGGGACAGGGGTCTATGGCTACACCTTC	CASSLSGTGVYGYTF
-	TRBV5-1	TRBJ2-7	-	TGCGCCAGCAGCTTGGTTTCGGTGGGGGCAGGGTTAACGAGGAACGAGCAGTACTTC	CASSLVSVGAGLTRNEQYF
-	TRBV5-1	TRBJ2-2	TRBD1	TGCGCCAGCGGGTTAGGACAGGGGGCGTCCGGGGAGCTGTTTTTT	CASGLGQGASGELFF
-	TRBV5-4	TRBJ2-7	-	TGTGCCAGCAGCTTGGAGGCGAGGGTGGACTACGAGCAGTACTTC	CASSLEARVDYEQYF
-	TRBV4-1	TRBJ2-7	-	TGCGCCAGCAGCCAAGGGCTAGCGAGAGACTTCGAGCAGTACTTC	CASSQGLARDFEQYF
-	TRBV10-3	TRBJ1-5	-	TGTGCCATCAGTGATCGTACCCAACGGGTTATTGGTCAGCCCCAGCATTTT	CAISDRTQRVIGQPQHF
few	TRBV19	TRBJ1-2	-	TGTGCCAGTAACCCAGGGTCCTTGGCTGGCTACACCTTC	CASNPGSLAGYTF
-	TRBV6-4	TRBJ2-7	TRBD2	TGTGCCAGCAGTGATTCTAAGCGGGAGGGCCCGTACGAGCAGTACTTC	CASSDSKREGPYEQYF
few	TRBV6-5	TRBJ1-5	-	TGTGCCAGCAGACCTCCGGGGAGCAATCAGCCCCAGCATTTT	CASRPPGSNQPQHF
-	TRBV11-3	TRBJ2-2	TRBD1	TGTGCCAGCATAGACAGGGCGGTGCCCGGGGAGCTGTTTTTT	CASIDRAVPGELFF
few	TRBV7-6	TRBJ2-5	-	TGTGCCAGCAGCTCCTCAGTTTGGGCCTTGAAGTACTTC	CASSSSVWALKYF
-	TRBV10-3	TRBJ2-7	-	TGTGCCATCAGTGATGCAGGTCGGACCTACGAGCAGTACTTC	CAISDAGRTYEQYF
-	TRBV5-4	TRBJ1-2	-	TGTGCCAGCAGCGTGGACGGCTATGGCTACACCTTC	CASSVDGYGYTF
once	TRBV4-1	TRBJ2-7	-	TGCGCCAGCAGCCAAGATACCAACTCCTACGAGCAGTACTTC	CASSQDTNSYEQYF
-	TRBV5-1	TRBJ1-1	-	TGCGCCAGCAGCTTGGACTGGACACCAGTCAAATGGGGCACTGAAGCTTTCTTT	CASSLDWTPVKWGTEAFF
-	TRBV11-2	TRBJ2-3	TRBD2	TGTGCCAGCAGCTTACTCGCGGGGGGGCAGGATACGCAGTATTTT	CASSLLAGGQDTQYF
-	TRBV19	TRBJ1-4	-	TGTGCCAGTAGTTTTTCGGGGGTTAATGAAAAACTGTTTTTT	CASSFSGVNEKLFF
-	TRBV5-8	TRBJ2-3	-	TGTGCCAGCAGCTTTAGGGGCGTCAGCACAGATACGCAGTATTTT	CASSFRGVSTDTQYF
-	TRBV18	TRBJ1-1	TRBD1	TGTGCCAGCTCACCGACGGGACAGGGGATTCCGAACACTGAAGCTTTCTTT	CASSPTGQGIPNTEAFF
-	TRBV9	TRBJ1-4	TRBD1	TGTGCCAGCAGCGTACGGGACAGTAAGGAAGAAAAACTGTTTTTT	CASSVRDSKEEKLFF
-	TRBV5-1	TRBJ2-3	TRBD2	TGCGCCAGCAGCTTGGCCCTAGCGGAGGATACGCAGTATTTT	CASSLALAEDTQYF
-	TRBV5-4	TRBJ1-2	-	TGTGCCAGCAGCCAGGGCCCTTGGTATGGCTACACCTTC	CASSQGPWYGYTF
-	TRBV7-2	TRBJ2-4	TRBD1	TGTGCCAGCAGCGTTACAGGGGGCCAAGCCAAAAACATTCAGTACTTC	CASSVTGGQAKNIQYF
-	TRBV5-1	TRBJ1-2	-	TGCGCCAGCAGCTTGGCGGGGGACAACTATGGCTACACCTTC	CASSLAGDNYGYTF
-	TRBV30	TRBJ2-7	-	TGTGCCTGGACAGACTCCTACGAGCAGTACTTC	CAWTDSYEQYF
-	TRBV7-9	TRBJ1-1	-	TGTGCCAGCAGCTTAGGGGGCATGAACACTGAAGCTTTCTTT	CASSLGGMNTEAFF
once	TRBV5-4	TRBJ2-3	TRBD2	TGTGCCAGCAGCTCGATCGTAGCGGGGGGAACAGATACGCAGTATTTT	CASSSIVAGGTDTQYF
-	TRBV11-2	TRBJ2-7	-	TGTGCCAGCAGCCCGATCCGGTGGACATTCTCCTACGAGCAGTACTTC	CASSPIRWTFSYEQYF
-	TRBV30	TRBJ2-5	TRBD2	TGTGCCTGGAGTGTATCTAGCGGGAGGGCCGCGGAGACCCAGTACTTC	CAWSVSSGRAAETQYF
-	TRBV7-2	TRBJ2-2	-	TGTGCCAGCAGCTTTATCTCGAACACCGGGGAGCTGTTTTTT	CASSFISNTGELFF
-	TRBV6-5	TRBJ1-6	-	TGTGCCAGCAGTTCGCCTAGGACTGCATATAATTCACCCCTCCACTTT	CASSSPRTAYNSPLHF
-	TRBV9	TRBJ2-5	TRBD1	TGTGCCAGCAGCGCCCGGGACAGGCCATCAGGGTGGATTAGGGAGACCCAGTACTTC	CASSARDRPSGWIRETQYF
-	TRBV7-8	TRBJ1-6	TRBD1	TGTGCCAGCAGCCATCGCAGGGGGCAGGGGAACAATTCACCCCTCCACTTT	CASSHRRGQGNNSPLHF
-	TRBV2	TRBJ2-3	TRBD1	TGTGCCAGCAGTGAACCGACAGGGGTCGGGACAGATACGCAGTATTTT	CASSEPTGVGTDTQYF